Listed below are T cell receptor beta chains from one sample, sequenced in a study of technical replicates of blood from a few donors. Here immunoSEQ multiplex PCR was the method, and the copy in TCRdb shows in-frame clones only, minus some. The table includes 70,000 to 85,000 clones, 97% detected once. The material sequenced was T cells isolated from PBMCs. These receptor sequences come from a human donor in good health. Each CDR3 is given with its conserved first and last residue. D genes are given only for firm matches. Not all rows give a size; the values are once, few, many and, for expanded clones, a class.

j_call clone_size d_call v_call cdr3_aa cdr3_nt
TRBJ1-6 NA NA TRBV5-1 CASSLDPQGMNNSPLHF TGCGCCAGCAGCTTGGACCCACAGGGTATGAATAATTCACCCCTCCACTTT
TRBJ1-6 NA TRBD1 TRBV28 CASSFGTARHSPLHF TGTGCCAGCAGTTTCGGGACAGCAAGGCACTCACCCCTCCACTTT
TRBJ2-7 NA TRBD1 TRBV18 CASSSPGQGAKEQYF TGTGCCAGCTCATCCCCGGGACAGGGGGCGAAAGAGCAGTACTTC
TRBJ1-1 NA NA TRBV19 CASSILQLNTEAFF TGTGCCAGTAGTATTTTGCAGTTGAACACTGAAGCTTTCTTT
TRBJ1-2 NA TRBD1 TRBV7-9 CASSLLGQGDNYGYTF TGTGCCAGCAGCTTATTAGGACAGGGTGATAACTATGGCTACACCTTC
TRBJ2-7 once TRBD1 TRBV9 CASSLNGTGQPRLDLSYEQYF TGTGCCAGCAGCCTAAATGGGACAGGACAGCCCCGACTTGACCTCTCCTACGAGCAGTACTTC
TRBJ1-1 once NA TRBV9 CASSVAGALNTEAFF TGTGCCAGCAGCGTAGCAGGGGCTCTGAACACTGAAGCTTTCTTT
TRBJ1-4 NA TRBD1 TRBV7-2 CASSLGVGGAEKLFF TGTGCCAGCAGCTTAGGTGTAGGGGGCGCCGAAAAACTGTTTTTT
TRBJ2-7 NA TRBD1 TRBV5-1 CASSLRQGSYEQYF TGCGCCAGCAGCTTGCGACAGGGGTCCTACGAGCAGTACTTC
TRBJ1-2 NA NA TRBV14 CASSQDTAGGYTF TGTGCCAGCAGCCAAGACACGGCGGGCGGCTACACCTTC
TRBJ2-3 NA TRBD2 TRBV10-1 CASSHTGTTTDTQYF TGCGCCAGCAGTCATACCGGGACTACCACAGATACGCAGTATTTT
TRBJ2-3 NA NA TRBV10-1 CASSEGRGGADTQYF TGCGCCAGCAGTGAGGGCAGGGGTGGTGCGGATACGCAGTATTTT
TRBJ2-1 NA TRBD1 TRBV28 CASLNRDRRGGEQFF TGTGCCAGCCTCAACAGGGACAGAAGAGGAGGTGAGCAGTTCTTC
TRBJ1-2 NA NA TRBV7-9 CASSSGTPWGYGYTF TGTGCCAGCAGTTCTGGGACTCCCTGGGGCTATGGCTACACCTTC
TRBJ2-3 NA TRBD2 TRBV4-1 CASSQGTSGSTDTQYF TGCGCCAGCAGCCAAGGAACTAGCGGGAGCACAGATACGCAGTATTTT
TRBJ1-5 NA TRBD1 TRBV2 CASCTGGLNQPQHF TGTGCCAGCTGTACAGGGGGGCTCAATCAGCCCCAGCATTTT
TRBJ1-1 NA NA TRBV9 CASSGSGMNTEAFF TGTGCCAGCAGCGGCTCAGGGATGAACACTGAAGCTTTCTTT
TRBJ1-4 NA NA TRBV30 CAWSATTTNEKLFF TGTGCCTGGAGTGCGACAACAACTAATGAAAAACTGTTTTTT
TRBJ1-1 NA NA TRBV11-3 CASSGQRDTEAFF TGTGCCAGCTCAGGGCAGAGAGACACTGAAGCTTTCTTT
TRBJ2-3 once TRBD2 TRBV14 CASSQVRAGVKADTQYF TGTGCCAGCAGCCAAGTACGAGCGGGAGTTAAAGCAGATACGCAGTATTTT
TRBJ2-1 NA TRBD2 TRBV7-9 CASQTSGYNEQFF TGTGCCAGCCAGACTAGCGGCTACAATGAGCAGTTCTTC
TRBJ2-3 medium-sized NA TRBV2 CASSETGIDTDTQYF TGTGCCAGCAGTGAAACAGGCATCGACACAGATACGCAGTATTTT
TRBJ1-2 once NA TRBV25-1 CASSDPGYGYTF TGTGCCAGCAGTGATCCAGGCTATGGCTACACCTTC
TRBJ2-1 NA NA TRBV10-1 CASSESGSTYNEQFF TGCGCCAGCAGTGAGTCTGGGAGCACCTACAATGAGCAGTTCTTC
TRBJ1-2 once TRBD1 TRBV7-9 CASSRTGFGPPGGYTF TGTGCCAGCAGCCGGACAGGGTTCGGGCCCCCCGGTGGCTACACCTTC
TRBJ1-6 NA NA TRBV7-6 CASSPRGVRGDSPLHF TGTGCCAGCAGCCCCCGGGGGGTCCGCGGCGATTCACCCCTCCACTTT
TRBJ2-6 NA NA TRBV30 CAWSHSGANVLTF TGTGCCTGGAGTCACTCTGGGGCCAACGTCCTGACTTTC
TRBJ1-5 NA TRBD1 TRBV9 CASSSTDRANQPQHF TGTGCCAGCAGCTCCACGGACAGGGCCAATCAGCCCCAGCATTTT
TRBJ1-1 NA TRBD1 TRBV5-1 CASSLTGGGFFTEAFF TGCGCCAGCAGCTTGACAGGGGGCGGGTTTTTCACTGAAGCTTTCTTT
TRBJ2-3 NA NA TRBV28 CASSLLVLDTQYF TGTGCCAGCAGTTTACTAGTTTTGGATACGCAGTATTTT
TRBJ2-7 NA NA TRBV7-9 CASRRGFDEQYF TGTGCCAGCCGAAGGGGTTTCGACGAGCAGTACTTC
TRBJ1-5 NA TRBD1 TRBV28 CASSLRREAGGIFQPQHF TGTGCCAGCAGTCTCCGCCGAGAGGCAGGGGGTATCTTTCAGCCCCAGCATTTT
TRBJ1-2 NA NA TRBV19 CASSPGGSYGYTF TGTGCCAGTAGCCCCGGGGGGTCCTATGGCTACACCTTC
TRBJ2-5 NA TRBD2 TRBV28 CASSFLLAGEETQYF TGTGCCAGCAGTTTCCTACTAGCGGGGGAAGAGACCCAGTACTTC
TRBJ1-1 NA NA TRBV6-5 CASRRRHDTEAFF TGTGCCAGCAGACGCCGACATGACACTGAAGCTTTCTTT
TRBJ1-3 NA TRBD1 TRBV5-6 CASSLDRGVGNTIYF TGTGCCAGCAGCCTCGACAGGGGGGTAGGAAACACCATATATTTT
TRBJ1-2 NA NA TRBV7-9 CASSLATGPYGYTF TGTGCCAGCAGCTTAGCGACAGGCCCATATGGCTACACCTTC
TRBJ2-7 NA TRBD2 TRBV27 CASSPYLRLAGSYEQYF TGTGCCAGCAGTCCCTACCTGAGACTAGCGGGTTCCTACGAGCAGTACTTC
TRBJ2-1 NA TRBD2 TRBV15 CATSDGTSGGSSYNEQFF TGTGCCACCAGCGACGGGACTAGCGGGGGGAGCTCCTACAATGAGCAGTTCTTC
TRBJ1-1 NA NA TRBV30 CAWMRIADKDTEAFF TGTGCCTGGATGAGAATAGCGGATAAGGACACTGAAGCTTTCTTT
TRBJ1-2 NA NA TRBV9 CASSVATVGGYTF TGTGCCAGCAGCGTAGCAACAGTTGGCGGCTACACCTTC
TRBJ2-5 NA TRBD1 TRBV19 CASSIGAGGLETQYF TGTGCCAGTAGTATTGGGGCAGGGGGCTTAGAGACCCAGTACTTC
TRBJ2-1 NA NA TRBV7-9 CASSPQGLPLYNEQFF TGTGCCAGCAGCCCCCAGGGGCTCCCCCTCTACAATGAGCAGTTCTTC
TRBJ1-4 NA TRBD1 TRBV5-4 CASSLELRGRNEKLFF TGTGCCAGCAGCTTGGAGCTCAGGGGGCGTAATGAAAAACTGTTTTTT
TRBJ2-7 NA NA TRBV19 CASSIDRGTDEQYF TGTGCCAGTAGTATAGATCGGGGGACCGACGAGCAGTACTTC
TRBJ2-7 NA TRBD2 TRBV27 CASSLRGLAGKFEQYF TGTGCCAGCAGTTTACGAGGTCTAGCGGGGAAGTTCGAGCAGTACTTC
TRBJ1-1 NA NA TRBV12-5 CASGFGPTEAFF TGTGCTAGTGGTTTCGGTCCGACTGAAGCTTTCTTT